One sample yielded the 24 T cell receptor beta chains listed below, sequenced in a study of cytomegalovirus exposure and HLA in healthy donors (dated by TCRdb to about 2017). Preparation of the library involved the immunoSEQ multiplex PCR assay. For the multiplex PCR, a mixture combining 60 forward primers for TCR Vbeta segments and 13 reverse primers for TCR Jbeta segments was used. Imported from immuneACCESS, the table was reduced by TCRdb to in-frame sequences with V and J called. These copies leave out some clones; in studies compared against another copy, an unresolved V gene accounts for under half, and the cause of the remainder is not known. In all, the sample holds over 90,000 clones, and 75% to 85% of those were seen once. The ten largest clones add up to 10% of the sample. Sample: PBMCs. These TCRs come from a woman in her late teens or twenties in good health and CMV-seropositive.

This chain connects TRBV6-1 to TRBJ1-4, with 10 bases fitting TRBD1. Germline loops: CDR1 MNHNS, CDR2 SASEGT. This CDR3 has 15 residues. The V gene end was trimmed by 5 bases and the J gene end by 8 bases; junction bases not matched to a gene: 8. The CDR3 DNA is TGTGCCAGCAGTCTGCTCAGGGACAGGGGCGAAAAACTGTTTTTT. Its protein is CASSLLRDRGEKLFF.

The V gene is TRBV7-9, the J gene TRBJ1-4; D uncertain. Trimming shortened V by 3 bases and J by 4 bases, and 6 bases separated the two germline ends. CDR1 is SEHNR, CDR2 FQNEAQ, per germline (reference sequence). The CDR3 is 13 amino acids. The CDR3 coding sequence is TGTGCCAGCAGCTTCGTCTATAATGAAAAACTGTTTTTT. Its translation is CASSFVYNEKLFF.

The chain links TRBV27 to TRBJ1-1; 7 nucleotides agree with TRBD1. The germline gives CDR1 MNHEY, CDR2 SMNVEV (reference sequence). J lost 7 bases, V lost 5 bases, and 10 bases had no gene match. The CDR3 spans 14 residues. CDR3 amino acids: CASSAQGYVFEAFF. Written as DNA, the CDR3 is TGTGCCAGCAGTGCACAGGGGTACGTATTTGAAGCTTTCTTT.

V is TRBV13 and J is TRBJ1-6; 7 positions agree with TRBD1. The CDR3 sequence is 12 residues long. From germline, CDR1 is PRHDT and CDR2 FYEKMQ (reference sequence). With 1 base clipped from V and 13 bases from J, the junction kept 1 base outside the gene matches. The CDR3 sequence: CASSLARGPLHF. CDR3 DNA: TGTGCCAGCAGCTTAGCCAGGGGGCCCCTCCACTTT. Full variable domain (remainder filled in from reference TRBV13 and TRBJ1-6): AAGVIQSPRHLIKEKRETATLKCYPIPRHDTVYWYQQGPGQDPQFLISFYEKMQSDKGSIPDRFSAQQFSDYHSELNMSSLELGDSALYFCASSLARGPLHFGNGTRLTVT.

This clone turned up a few times. The chain employs TRBV4-2 and TRBJ2-3; D is possibly TRBD2 (6 bases). This CDR3 has 15 amino acids. CDR1 is LGHNA and CDR2 is YNFKEQ in the germline V gene. The ends were cut back, 1 base at V and 3 bases at J, with 11 bases in the middle. The chain's CDR3 is CASSQVGTQTDTQYF. In DNA, the CDR3 is TGTGCCAGCAGCCAAGTAGGGACTCAGACAGATACGCAGTATTTT.

The chain is built from TRBV2 and TRBJ1-5, with 8 bases matching TRBD1. This CDR3 region has 14 residues. Germline assignment: CDR1 SNHLY and CDR2 FYNNEI. The junction had 5 bases not matched to a gene; V was cut back by 4 bases and J by 6 bases. The CDR3 region has the DNA TGTGCCAGCAGTGCTACAGGGGGTTTTCAGCCCCAGCATTTT. Protein product: CASSATGGFQPQHF.

This rearrangement joins TRBV10-1 to TRBJ2-7; possible D gene TRBD1, 5 bases. The germline CDR1 and CDR2 sequences are WNHNN and SYGVQD (reference sequence). The CDR3 loop spans 13 amino acids. V shed 0 bases and J shed 4 bases, with 7 bases lying between them. In DNA form, the CDR3 reads TGCGCCAGCAGTGAGTCGGGGCTTTACGAGCAGTACTTC. Translation: CASSESGLYEQYF.

This sequence joins TRBV6-6 and TRBJ1-2; TRBD1 agrees at 7 bases. The V and J ends lost 10 bases and 8 bases, in that order; junction bases with no gene match: 19. The CDR3 length is 15 residues. Per the germline V gene, CDR1 is MNHNY and CDR2 is SVGAGI (reference sequence). CDR3 protein: CATERDSSSVSGYTF. In nucleotides, the CDR3 is TGTGCCACAGAGAGGGACAGTTCGAGTGTTTCGGGCTACACCTTC.

The chain recombines TRBV10-3 with TRBJ2-5; 8 nucleotides line up with TRBD2. The germline CDR1 and CDR2 sequences are ENHRY and SYGVKD. This CDR3 has 15 amino acids. J lost 2 bases, V lost 0 bases, and 2 bases had no gene match. The CDR3 sequence is CAISESGTSQETQYF. For the CDR3, the DNA is TGTGCCATCAGTGAGTCCGGGACTAGTCAAGAGACCCAGTACTTC.

V gene TRBV29-1 combines with J gene TRBJ1-1; D is possibly TRBD1 (5 bases). The length of the CDR3 is 16 residues. Germline CDR1 is SQVTM and CDR2 is ANQGSEA. V lost 3 bases, J lost 0 bases, and 17 bases lay in between. DNA for the CDR3: TGCAGCGTTGAGGGCAGGGTGAAGGAAATGAACACTGAAGCTTTCTTT. This sequence encodes CSVEGRVKEMNTEAFF.

This chain joins TRBV6-5 and TRBJ2-2, with 9 bases identical to TRBD1. V dropped 3 bases and J dropped 6; count of bases not matched to a gene: 8. Germline V lookup: CDR1 MNHEY, CDR2 SVGAGI. The CDR3 loop spans 16 amino acids. As DNA, the CDR3 is TGTGCCAGCAGTTATCCGGGACAGGGATTTCCCGGGGAGCTGTTTTTT. Its protein product is CASSYPGQGFPGELFF.

The V call is TRBV2, the J call TRBJ2-2; TRBD1 agrees at 9 bases. Germline V CDR1 and CDR2: SNHLY, FYNNEI. J lost 9 bases, V lost 2 bases, and 13 bases had no gene match. This CDR3 comprises 17 residues. The CDR3 loop is CASSESRDRVIFWELFF. The CDR3 coding sequence is TGTGCCAGCAGTGAATCCCGGGACAGGGTTATATTCTGGGAGCTGTTTTTT.

This clone appeared a single time. The chain combines TRBV7-2 with TRBJ1-1; 10 bases agree with TRBD1. The CDR3 has 13 residues. The V gene's germline CDR1 is SGHTA and CDR2 FQGNSA. The J segment lost 4 bases and the V segment lost 6 bases, leaving 2 bases of the junction unmatched. The CDR3 is CASRTGGGTEAFF. CDR3 sequence (DNA): TGTGCCAGCAGGACAGGGGGCGGCACTGAAGCTTTCTTT.

The chain joins TRBV5-1 to TRBJ1-4, with TRBD1 matching over 7 bases. The CDR3 has 16 amino acids. Germline assignment: CDR1 SGHRS and CDR2 YFSETQ. V shed 5 bases, J shed 2 bases, and the junction held 9 bases outside the gene matches. CDR3 sequence: CASSSSGGFTNEKLFF. The CDR3 nucleotides read TGCGCCAGCAGTTCCTCAGGGGGTTTTACTAATGAAAAACTGTTTTTT. Complete variable domain (other parts from reference TRBV5-1 and TRBJ1-4): KAGVTQTPRYLIKTRGQQVTLSCSPISGHRSVSWYQQTPGQGLQFLFEYFSETQRNKGNFPGRFSGRQFSNSRSEMNVSTLELGDSALYLCASSSSGGFTNEKLFFGSGTQLSVL.

The chain combines TRBV27 with TRBJ2-7; 7 bases are a match to TRBD1. V lost 5 bases to trimming and J lost 2 bases; unmatched junction nucleotides: 3. The length of the CDR3 is 13 residues. Germline V gene data show CDR1 as MNHEY and CDR2 as SMNVEV (reference sequence). CDR3 amino acids: CASSRTGAYEQYF. In nucleotides, the CDR3 is TGTGCCAGCAGTCGGACAGGAGCCTACGAGCAGTACTTC.

This chain joins TRBV7-2 and TRBJ2-5; 7 bases agree with TRBD2. Losses at the gene ends were 4 bases for V and 1 base for J; bases not matched to a gene: 6. The CDR3 is 15 amino acids. The germline V gene encodes CDR1 SGHTA and CDR2 FQGNSA. CDR3 nucleotides: TGTGCCAGCAGCTATCTAGCGGCCTTCCAAGAGACCCAGTACTTC. Residues: CASSYLAAFQETQYF.

V is TRBV19 and J is TRBJ2-5; no clear D gene. V was cut by 5 bases and J by 7 bases, with 14 bases left in between. Germline CDR1 reads LNHDA; CDR2 reads SQIVND (reference sequence). The CDR3 is made up of 13 amino acids. The CDR3 loop is CASSRSPEGTQYF. DNA for the CDR3: TGTGCCAGTAGTCGGAGCCCGGAAGGGACCCAGTACTTC. Supplemented by reference TRBV19 and TRBJ2-5, the full variable domain reads DGGITQSPKYLFRKEGQNVTLSCEQNLNHDAMYWYRQDPGQGLRLIYYSQIVNDFQKGDIAEGYSVSREKKESFPLTVTSAQKNPTAFYLCASSRSPEGTQYFGPGTRLLVL.

The rearrangement uses TRBV9 and TRBJ2-2, with TRBD1 identical over 12 bases. CDR3 length equals 17 residues. From germline, CDR1 is SGDLS and CDR2 YYNGEE. Unmatched junction bases numbered 5, after V lost 0 bases and J lost 5 bases. The CDR3 DNA reads as TGTGCCAGCAGCGTAGCGGGACAGGGGGCTTGGACCGGGGAGCTGTTTTTT. It is translated as CASSVAGQGAWTGELFF. The full variable domain, in which reference TRBV9 and TRBJ2-2 provide the parts outside the CDR3, is DSGVTQTPKHLITATGQRVTLRCSPRSGDLSVYWYQQSLDQGLQFLIQYYNGEERAKGNILERFSAQQFPDLHSELNLSSLELGDSALYFCASSVAGQGAWTGELFFGEGSRLTVL.

This chain uses TRBV7-9 with TRBJ2-7; D call uncertain. Germline loops: CDR1 SEHNR, CDR2 FQNEAQ (reference sequence). The CDR3 consists of 17 residues. Trimming removed 4 bases from V and 3 bases from J, with 22 bases in between. This CDR3 is CASSSRVDKAMDYEQYF. The CDR3 DNA reads as TGTGCCAGCAGCTCGCGAGTCGACAAGGCCATGGACTACGAGCAGTACTTC.

This sequence joins TRBV15 and TRBJ1-1; 9 positions match TRBD1. The CDR3 contains 19 residues. Germline V gene sequence: CDR1 LNHNV, CDR2 YYDKDF (reference sequence). V shed 0 bases, J shed 3 bases, and the junction held 14 bases outside the gene matches. In DNA, the CDR3 is TGTGCCACCAGCAGAGATGAGATGGGGGACAGGGTTTTTTACACTGAAGCTTTCTTT. Its translation is CATSRDEMGDRVFYTEAFF.

The V gene is TRBV4-2, the J gene TRBJ2-3; 11 bases match TRBD2. This CDR3 is built from 17 residues. Trimming removed 3 bases from V and 6 bases from J; junction bases left unmatched: 11. CDR1 LGHNA and CDR2 YNFKEQ come from the germline V gene. The CDR3 DNA sequence: TGTGCCAGCAGCCAGGAAGGACTAGCGGGCAGCGTCGATACGCAGTATTTT. Its protein is CASSQEGLAGSVDTQYF.

This sequence joins TRBV9 and TRBJ2-1; the D is unclear. The germline V and J ends were trimmed by 3 bases and 6 bases, with 10 bases remaining between them. From germline, CDR1 is SGDLS and CDR2 YYNGEE. CDR3 length: 13 residues. The CDR3 protein is CASSASSGNEQFF. The DNA for the CDR3 is TGTGCCAGCAGCGCTTCCTCCGGCAATGAGCAGTTCTTC.

The V gene is TRBV5-1, the J gene TRBJ2-2; D gene uncertain. Trimming removed 4 bases at V and 0 bases at J, with 10 bases between. Germline CDR1 and CDR2: SGHRS and YFSETQ. The CDR3 covers 15 residues. The CDR3 DNA follows: TGCGCCAGCAGCCAACAGACGTCGAACACCGGGGAGCTGTTTTTT. Its protein product is CASSQQTSNTGELFF.

V and J are TRBV25-1 and TRBJ2-5; D possibly corresponds to TRBD2 (6 bases). Deletions cut 2 bases from V and 5 bases from J, with 12 bases between. In germline, CDR1 is MGHDK, CDR2 SYGVNS. This CDR3 region has 14 residues. CDR3 DNA: TGTGCCAGCAGTGAAGCTAGCGTAACGGAGACCCAGTACTTC. Protein: CASSEASVTETQYF.